These T cell receptor beta chains were read from a single sample in a study of identical twins. MiXCR, applied by TCRdb to the 5' RACE reads, yields one record per CDR3 protein. The repertoire holds some 730,000 distinct CDR3 sequences, with roughly 18% as singletons. These data were likewise used in another study, on T cells expressing NK-cell markers.

The source material was PBMCs. Source of these receptors: a woman aged 18 to 35 in good health. CDR3s leave out the opening cysteine and the closing phenylalanine or tryptophan. The order of the fields is CDR3 length, J gene, V gene, D gene, CDR3 protein. The D gene is left open where the match is weak.

>14|TRBJ2-1|TRBV5-1|NA
ASSALTGVLGNEQF
>10|TRBJ2-1|TRBV9|NA
ASSATGIEQF
>13|TRBJ2-5|TRBV6-2/TRBV6-3|TRBD2
ASSLLSGAQETQY
>18|TRBJ2-6|TRBV12-3/TRBV12-4|NA
ASSFLSVGFAGSGANVLT
>13|TRBJ2-1|TRBV20-1|NA
SAQQAGPSYNEQF
>13|TRBJ1-1|TRBV29-1|NA
SAHRDSQVNTEAF
>12|TRBJ2-4|TRBV30|NA
AWSSGLAKNIQY
>12|TRBJ2-7|TRBV5-1|NA
ASRPGSRPYEQY
>11|TRBJ2-1|TRBV20-1|NA
RVAPRGYNEQF
>15|TRBJ1-1|TRBV6-5|NA
ASSYWGGRVTPTEAF
>12|TRBJ2-4|TRBV7-9|TRBD2
ASSLDGAGNIQY
>11|TRBJ2-7|TRBV27|NA
ASSMGVGYEQY